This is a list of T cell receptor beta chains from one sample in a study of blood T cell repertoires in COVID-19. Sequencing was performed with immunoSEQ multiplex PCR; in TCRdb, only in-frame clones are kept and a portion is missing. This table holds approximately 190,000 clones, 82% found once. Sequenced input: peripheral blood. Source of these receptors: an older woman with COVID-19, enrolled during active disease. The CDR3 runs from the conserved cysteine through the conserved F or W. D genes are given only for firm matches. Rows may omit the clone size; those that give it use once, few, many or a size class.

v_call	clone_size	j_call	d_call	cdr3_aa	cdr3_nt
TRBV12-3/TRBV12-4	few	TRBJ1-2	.	CASSLGGASGYTF	TGTGCCAGCAGTTTGGGAGGGGCGAGTGGCTACACCTTC
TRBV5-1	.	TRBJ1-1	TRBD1	CASSPGTGPVGHTEAFF	TGCGCCAGCAGCCCCGGGACAGGGCCCGTCGGCCACACTGAAGCTTTCTTT
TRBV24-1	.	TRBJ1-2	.	CATSDPGAGYVGYTF	TGTGCCACCAGTGACCCAGGGGCAGGGTATGTGGGCTACACCTTC
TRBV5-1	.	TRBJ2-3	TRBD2	CASRKGLAGPSTDTQYF	TGCGCCAGCAGAAAGGGACTAGCGGGACCTAGCACAGATACGCAGTATTTT
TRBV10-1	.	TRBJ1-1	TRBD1	CASSAVRDRDTEAFF	TGCGCCAGCAGTGCGGTCCGGGACAGGGATACTGAAGCTTTCTTT
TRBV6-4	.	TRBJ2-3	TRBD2	CATKTSGDTDTQYF	TGTGCCACCAAGACTAGCGGGGACACAGATACGCAGTATTTT
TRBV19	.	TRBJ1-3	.	CASRTGFSGNTIYF	TGTGCCAGTAGGACAGGCTTCTCTGGAAACACCATATATTTT
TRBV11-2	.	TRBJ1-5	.	CASSLGTTSNQPQHF	TGTGCCAGCAGCTTAGGGACAACAAGCAATCAGCCCCAGCATTTT
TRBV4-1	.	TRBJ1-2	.	CASSQGAGPGGYTF	TGCGCCAGCAGCCAAGGTGCAGGCCCGGGGGGCTACACCTTC
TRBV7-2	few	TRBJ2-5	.	CASSQTQETQYF	TGTGCCAGCAGCCAGACACAAGAGACCCAGTACTTC
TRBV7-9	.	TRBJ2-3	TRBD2	CASSTPGTSGTGTQYF	TGTGCCAGCAGCACCCCCGGGACTAGCGGGACGGGTACGCAGTATTTT
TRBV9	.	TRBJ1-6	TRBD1	CASSPRDRDRGSPLHF	TGTGCCAGCAGCCCAAGGGACAGGGATAGGGGTTCACCCCTCCACTTT
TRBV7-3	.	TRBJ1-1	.	CASSRKGGTEAFF	TGTGCCAGCAGCCGGAAGGGGGGGACTGAAGCTTTCTTT
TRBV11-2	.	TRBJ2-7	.	CASSLSGGLGEQYF	TGTGCCAGCAGCTTATCGGGGGGCCTCGGCGAGCAGTACTTC
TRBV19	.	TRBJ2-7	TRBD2	CASSISLAGTTYEQYF	TGTGCCAGTAGTATTTCACTAGCGGGAACAACCTACGAGCAGTACTTC
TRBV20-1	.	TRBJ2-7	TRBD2	CSASGGENEQYF	TGCAGTGCTAGTGGGGGGGAAAACGAGCAGTACTTC
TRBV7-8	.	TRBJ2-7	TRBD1	CASSLEADRGYEQYF	TGTGCCAGCAGCTTAGAAGCGGACAGGGGATACGAGCAGTACTTC
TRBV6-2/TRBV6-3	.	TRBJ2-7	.	CASSPSGERSSYEQYF	TGTGCCAGCAGTCCCTCCGGGGAGAGGAGCTCCTACGAGCAGTACTTC
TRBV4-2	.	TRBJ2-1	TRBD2	CASSQERGGSSYNEQFF	TGTGCCAGCAGCCAAGAGCGGGGCGGGAGCTCCTACAATGAGCAGTTCTTC
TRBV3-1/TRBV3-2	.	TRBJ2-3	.	CASSPSGGGLLRDTQYF	TGTGCCAGCAGCCCCTCAGGAGGGGGCCTCCTCCGAGATACGCAGTATTTT
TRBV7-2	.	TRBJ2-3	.	CASSADRDTQYF	TGTGCCAGCAGCGCGGACAGAGATACGCAGTATTTT
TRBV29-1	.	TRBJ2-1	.	CSVERNRERNEQFF	TGCAGCGTTGAAAGAAACAGGGAACGCAATGAGCAGTTCTTC
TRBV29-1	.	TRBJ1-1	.	CSVESGNTEAFF	TGCAGCGTTGAGTCCGGGAACACTGAAGCTTTCTTT
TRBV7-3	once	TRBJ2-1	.	CASSPNRDNEQFF	TGTGCCAGCAGCCCAAACAGGGACAATGAGCAGTTCTTC
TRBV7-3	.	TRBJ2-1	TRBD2	CASSSQAGIYNEQFF	TGTGCCAGCAGCTCGCAAGCGGGGATCTACAATGAGCAGTTCTTC
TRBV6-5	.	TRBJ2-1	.	CASSRGLGMEQFF	TGTGCCAGCAGTCGAGGACTTGGAATGGAGCAGTTCTTC
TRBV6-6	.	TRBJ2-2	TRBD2	CASRRREGVTGELFF	TGTGCCAGCAGGCGGAGGGAGGGAGTCACCGGGGAGCTGTTTTTT
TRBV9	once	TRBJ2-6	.	CASSSQRFSGANVLTF	TGTGCCAGCAGCTCCCAGAGGTTCTCTGGGGCCAACGTCCTGACTTTC
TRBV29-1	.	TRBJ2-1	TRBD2	CSVLTSGAHYNEQFF	TGCAGCGTCCTGACTAGCGGGGCCCACTACAATGAGCAGTTCTTC
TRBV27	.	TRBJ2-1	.	CASSSSRQGYNEQFF	TGTGCCAGCAGTTCGAGTAGGCAGGGTTACAATGAGCAGTTCTTC
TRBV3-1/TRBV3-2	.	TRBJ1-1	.	CASSQDRGTEAFF	TGTGCCAGCAGCCAAGATCGGGGGACTGAAGCTTTCTTT
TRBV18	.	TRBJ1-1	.	CASSERSQNTEAFF	TGTGCCAGCTCTGAAAGATCACAGAACACTGAAGCTTTCTTT
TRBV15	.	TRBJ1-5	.	CATSRQVASNQPQHF	TGTGCCACCAGCAGACAGGTGGCGAGCAATCAGCCCCAGCATTTT
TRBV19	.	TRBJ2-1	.	CASSMRSLSYNEQFF	TGTGCCAGTAGTATGAGGAGCTTATCCTACAATGAGCAGTTCTTC
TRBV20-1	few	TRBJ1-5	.	CSARDRGPQHF	TGCAGTGCTAGAGATCGCGGGCCCCAGCATTTT
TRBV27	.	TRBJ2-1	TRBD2	CASSDAGTSREQFF	TGTGCCAGCAGTGACGCCGGGACTAGCAGGGAGCAGTTCTTC
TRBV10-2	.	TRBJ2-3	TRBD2	CASRALAAVTDTQYF	TGCGCCAGCAGGGCACTAGCGGCTGTTACAGATACGCAGTATTTT
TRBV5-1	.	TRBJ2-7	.	CASSLEFGGFNEQYF	TGCGCCAGCAGCTTGGAGTTCGGGGGATTCAACGAGCAGTACTTC
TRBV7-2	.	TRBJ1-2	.	CASSLFRTDSSPYGYTF	TGTGCCAGCAGCTTATTTCGTACGGACAGCTCCCCCTATGGCTACACCTTC